This TCR beta chain is from a study of a mutant IDH1 vaccine in newly diagnosed glioma. Profiled with immunoSEQ multiplex PCR; TCRdb holds only in-frame clones, not every one. The repertoire consists of fewer than 100,000 clones, with around 90% occurring once and the leading ten covering under 0.6%. As for this clone: What it recognizes is unknown. Other DNA sequences in this specimen translate into the identical CDR3.

Time point described: week 5, during vaccination. Vaccination comprised doses that each held 300 ug of mutant IDH1 20-mer peptide, plus topical imiquimod. Trimming removed 0 bases from V and 4 bases from J; junction bases left unmatched: 3. Per germline, CDR1 SGHRS and CDR2 YFSETQ. The CDR3 is 16 amino acids. The sequence derives from a woman between 50 and 59 years old with glioma. This specimen consisted of PBMCs, obtained from a glioma patient whose treatment included an IDH1 peptide vaccine. J is TRBJ2-1 and V is TRBV5-1; 11 bases fit TRBD2. CDR3 bases: TGCGCCAGCAGCTTGGCCGGGACTAGCGGTTACAATGAGCAGTTCTTC. It is translated as CASSLAGTSGYNEQFF.